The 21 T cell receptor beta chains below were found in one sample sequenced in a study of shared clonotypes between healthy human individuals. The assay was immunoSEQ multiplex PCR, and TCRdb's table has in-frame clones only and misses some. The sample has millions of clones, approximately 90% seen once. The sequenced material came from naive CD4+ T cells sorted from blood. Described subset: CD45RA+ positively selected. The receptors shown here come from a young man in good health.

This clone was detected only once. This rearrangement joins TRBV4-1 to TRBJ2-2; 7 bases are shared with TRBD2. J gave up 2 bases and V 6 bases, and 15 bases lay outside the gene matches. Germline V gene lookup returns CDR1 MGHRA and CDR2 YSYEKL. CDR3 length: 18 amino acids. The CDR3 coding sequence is TGCGCCAGCAGGCGTACGATTGGGCTAGCGGAAAACACCGGGGAGCTGTTTTTT. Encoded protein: CASRRTIGLAENTGELFF.

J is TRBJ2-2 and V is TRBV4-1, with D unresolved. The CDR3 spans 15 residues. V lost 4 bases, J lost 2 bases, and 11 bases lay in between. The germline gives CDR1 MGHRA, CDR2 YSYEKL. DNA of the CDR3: TGCGCCAGCAGCCCCCGAGAGCCTAACACCGGGGAGCTGTTTTTT. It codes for CASSPREPNTGELFF.

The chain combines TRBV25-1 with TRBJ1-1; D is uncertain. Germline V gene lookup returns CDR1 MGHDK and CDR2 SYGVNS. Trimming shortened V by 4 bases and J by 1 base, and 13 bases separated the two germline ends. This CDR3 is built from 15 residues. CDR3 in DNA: TGTGCCAGCAGTGTTCGACGGGATGGGAACACTGAAGCTTTCTTT. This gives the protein CASSVRRDGNTEAFF.

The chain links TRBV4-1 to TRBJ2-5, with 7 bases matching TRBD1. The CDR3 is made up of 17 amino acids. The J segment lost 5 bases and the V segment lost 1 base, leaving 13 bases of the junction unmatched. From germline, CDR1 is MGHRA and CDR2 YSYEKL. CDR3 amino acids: CASSQGSGQVKGETQYF. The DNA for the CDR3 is TGCGCCAGCAGCCAAGGGTCAGGACAGGTTAAAGGGGAGACCCAGTACTTC.

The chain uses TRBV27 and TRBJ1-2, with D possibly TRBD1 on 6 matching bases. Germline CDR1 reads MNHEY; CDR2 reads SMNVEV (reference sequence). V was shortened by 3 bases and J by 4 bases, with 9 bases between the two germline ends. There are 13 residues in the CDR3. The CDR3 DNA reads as TGTGCCAGCAGTTTGGACAGAGGCTATGGCTACACCTTC. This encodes CASSLDRGYGYTF.

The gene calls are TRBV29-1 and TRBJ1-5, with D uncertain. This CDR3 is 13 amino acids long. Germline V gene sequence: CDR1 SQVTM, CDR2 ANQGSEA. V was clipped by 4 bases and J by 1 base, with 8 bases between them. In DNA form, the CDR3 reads TGCAGCGTTGTGACTGTAAGCAATCAGCCCCAGCATTTT. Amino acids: CSVVTVSNQPQHF. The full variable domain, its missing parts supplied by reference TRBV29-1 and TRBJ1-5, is SAVISQKPSRDICQRGTSLTIQCQVDSQVTMMFWYRQQPGQSLTLIATANQGSEATYESGFVIDKFPISRPNLTFSTLTVSNMSPEDSSIYLCSVVTVSNQPQHFGDGTRLSIL.

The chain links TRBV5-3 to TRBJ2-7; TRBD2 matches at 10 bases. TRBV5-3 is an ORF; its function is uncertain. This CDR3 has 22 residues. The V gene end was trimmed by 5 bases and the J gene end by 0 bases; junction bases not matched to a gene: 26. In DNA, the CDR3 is TGTGCCAGAAGTCCACCTGGGACAGCTCGACTTTTAGCGGGGGGTCCCTCCTACGAGCAGTACTTC. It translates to CARSPPGTARLLAGGPSYEQYF.

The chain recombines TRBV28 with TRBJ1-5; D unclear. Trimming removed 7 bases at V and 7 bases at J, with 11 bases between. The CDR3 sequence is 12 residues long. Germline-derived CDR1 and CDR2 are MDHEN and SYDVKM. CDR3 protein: CASMMGGQPQHF. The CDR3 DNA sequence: TGTGCCAGCATGATGGGCGGGCAGCCCCAGCATTTT.

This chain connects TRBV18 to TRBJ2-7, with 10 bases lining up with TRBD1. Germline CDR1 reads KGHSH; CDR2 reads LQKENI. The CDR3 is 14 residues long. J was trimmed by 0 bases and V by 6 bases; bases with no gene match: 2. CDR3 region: CASSGQGDSYEQYF. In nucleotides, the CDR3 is TGTGCCAGCTCCGGACAGGGGGACTCCTACGAGCAGTACTTC.

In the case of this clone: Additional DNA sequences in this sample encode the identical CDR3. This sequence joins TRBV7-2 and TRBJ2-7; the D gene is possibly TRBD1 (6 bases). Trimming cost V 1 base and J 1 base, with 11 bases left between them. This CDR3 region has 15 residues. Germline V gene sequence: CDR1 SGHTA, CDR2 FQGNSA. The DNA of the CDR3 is TGTGCCAGCAGCTTAGGGCAGGGGAATTCCTACGAGCAGTACTTC. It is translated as CASSLGQGNSYEQYF. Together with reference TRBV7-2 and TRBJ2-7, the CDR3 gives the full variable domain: GAGVSQSPSNKVTEKGKDVELRCDPISGHTALYWYRQSLGQGLEFLIYFQGNSAPDKSGLPSDRFSAERTGGSVSTLTIQRTQQEDSAVYLCASSLGQGNSYEQYFGPGTRLTVT.

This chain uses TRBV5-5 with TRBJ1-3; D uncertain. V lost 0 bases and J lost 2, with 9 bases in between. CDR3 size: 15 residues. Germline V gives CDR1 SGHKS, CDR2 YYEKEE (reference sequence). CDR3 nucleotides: TGTGCCAGCAGCTTGGACCCTACCCCTGGAAACACCATATATTTT. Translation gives CASSLDPTPGNTIYF.

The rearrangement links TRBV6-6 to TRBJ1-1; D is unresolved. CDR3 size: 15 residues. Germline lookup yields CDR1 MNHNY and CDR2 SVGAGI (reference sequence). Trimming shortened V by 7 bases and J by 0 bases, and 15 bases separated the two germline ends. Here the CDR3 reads CASTQQGNLNTEAFF. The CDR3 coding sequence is TGTGCCAGCACCCAACAAGGCAACTTGAACACTGAAGCTTTCTTT.

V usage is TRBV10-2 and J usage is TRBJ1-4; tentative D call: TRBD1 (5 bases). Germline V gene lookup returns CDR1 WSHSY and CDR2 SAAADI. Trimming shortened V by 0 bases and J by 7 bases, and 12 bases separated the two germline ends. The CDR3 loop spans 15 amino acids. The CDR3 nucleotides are TGCGCCAGCAGTGAGTCCCAGGGATGGAGTGAAAAACTGTTTTTT. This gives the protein CASSESQGWSEKLFF.

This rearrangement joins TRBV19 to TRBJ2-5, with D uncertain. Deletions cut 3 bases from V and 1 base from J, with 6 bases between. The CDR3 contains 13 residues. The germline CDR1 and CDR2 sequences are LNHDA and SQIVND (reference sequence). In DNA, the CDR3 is TGTGCCAGTAGTATGGAGTCCCAAGAGACCCAGTACTTC. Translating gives CASSMESQETQYF.

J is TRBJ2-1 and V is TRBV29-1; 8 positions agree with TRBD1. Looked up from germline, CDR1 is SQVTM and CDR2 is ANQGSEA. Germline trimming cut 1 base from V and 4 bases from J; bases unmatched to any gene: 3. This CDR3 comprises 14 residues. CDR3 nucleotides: TGCAGCGTTGAAGGGGGACAGGATTACAATGAGCAGTTCTTC. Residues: CSVEGGQDYNEQFF.

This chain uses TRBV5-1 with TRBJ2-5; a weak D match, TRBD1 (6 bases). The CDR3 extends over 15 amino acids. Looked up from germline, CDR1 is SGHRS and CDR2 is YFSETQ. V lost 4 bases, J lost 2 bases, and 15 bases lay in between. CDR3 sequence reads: CASSPDRKPQETQYF. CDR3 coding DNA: TGCGCCAGCAGCCCCGACAGGAAACCTCAAGAGACCCAGTACTTC.

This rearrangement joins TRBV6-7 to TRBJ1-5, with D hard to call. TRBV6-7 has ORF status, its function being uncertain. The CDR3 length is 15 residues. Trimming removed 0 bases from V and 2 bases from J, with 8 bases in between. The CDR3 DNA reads TGTGCCAGCAGTTACTCCTGGGCTTGCAATCAGCCCCAGCATTTT. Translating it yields CASSYSWACNQPQHF.

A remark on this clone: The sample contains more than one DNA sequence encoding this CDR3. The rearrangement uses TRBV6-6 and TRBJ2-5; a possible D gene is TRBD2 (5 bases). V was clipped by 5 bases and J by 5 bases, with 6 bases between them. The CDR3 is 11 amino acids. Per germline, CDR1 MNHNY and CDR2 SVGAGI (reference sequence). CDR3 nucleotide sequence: TGTGCCAGCAGTGAGGGTGAGACCCAGTACTTC. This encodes CASSEGETQYF.

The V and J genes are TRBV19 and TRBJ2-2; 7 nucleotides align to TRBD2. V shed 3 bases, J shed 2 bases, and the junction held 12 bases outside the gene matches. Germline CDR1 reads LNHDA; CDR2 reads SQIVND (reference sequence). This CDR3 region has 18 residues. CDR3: CASSMGPSGPLNTGELFF. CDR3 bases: TGTGCCAGTAGTATGGGGCCTAGCGGCCCTCTTAACACCGGGGAGCTGTTTTTT. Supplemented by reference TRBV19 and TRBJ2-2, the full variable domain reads DGGITQSPKYLFRKEGQNVTLSCEQNLNHDAMYWYRQDPGQGLRLIYYSQIVNDFQKGDIAEGYSVSREKKESFPLTVTSAQKNPTAFYLCASSMGPSGPLNTGELFFGEGSRLTVL.

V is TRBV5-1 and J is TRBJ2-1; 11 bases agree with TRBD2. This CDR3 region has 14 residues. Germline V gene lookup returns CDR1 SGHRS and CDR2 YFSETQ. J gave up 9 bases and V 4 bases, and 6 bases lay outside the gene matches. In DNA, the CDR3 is TGCGCCAGCAGCCAGGGGACTAGCGGTTCTGAGCAGTTCTTC. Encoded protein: CASSQGTSGSEQFF.

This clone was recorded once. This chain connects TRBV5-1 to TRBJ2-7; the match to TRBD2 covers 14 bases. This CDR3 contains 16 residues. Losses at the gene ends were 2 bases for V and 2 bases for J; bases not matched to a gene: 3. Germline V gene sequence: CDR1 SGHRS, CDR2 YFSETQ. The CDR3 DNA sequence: TGCGCCAGCAGCTTTGGACTAGCGGGAGGTACCTACGAGCAGTACTTC. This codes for CASSFGLAGGTYEQYF.